These 29 T cell receptor beta chains share one sample of origin, sequenced in a study of T cell repertoires in cytomegalovirus infection. Each CDR3 protein gets one entry after TCRdb re-called the reads with MiXCR. The sample lists 200,000 to 300,000 distinct CDR3 sequences; less than 9.5% were seen once. Sequenced sample: PBMCs. These receptors all stem from a human donor in good health (CMV status not recorded). Some clones in this sample may be carry-over from other donors' samples.

This clonotype was observed at least ten times. This rearrangement joins TRBV7-2 to TRBJ1-5; D remains ambiguous. The V and J ends lost 1 base and 3 bases respectively, with 7 bases between them. This CDR3 has 14 residues. CDR1 is SGHTA, CDR2 FQGNSA, per germline. CDR3 sequence reads: CASSLGRNNQPQHF. The DNA for the CDR3 is TGTGCCAGCAGCTTAGGACGGAACAATCAGCCCCAGCATTTT.

The chain couples TRBV29-1 to TRBJ2-1; TRBD2 aligns across 11 bases. The CDR3 is 16 residues long. J gave up 5 bases and V 6 bases, and 12 bases lay outside the gene matches. Germline V gene lookup returns CDR1 SQVTM and CDR2 ANQGSEA. CDR3: CSVVKLAGGLNNEQFF. CDR3 sequence (DNA): TGCAGCGTCGTAAAGCTAGCGGGGGGCCTCAACAATGAGCAGTTCTTC.

V gene TRBV29-1 combines with J gene TRBJ2-3, with TRBD1 identical over 10 bases. The V gene's germline CDR1 is SQVTM and CDR2 ANQGSEA. This CDR3 region has 14 residues. The V and J ends lost 1 base and 5 bases, in that order; junction bases with no gene match: 3. CDR3 DNA sequence: TGCAGCGTTGAAGGGACAGGGGGAATAGATACGCAGTATTTT. It yields the protein CSVEGTGGIDTQYF.

This clonotype was seen repeatedly, ten times or more. This chain links TRBV12-3 or TRBV12-4 with TRBJ2-2, with 10 nucleotides matching TRBD2. V shed 6 bases, J shed 4 bases, and the junction held 11 bases outside the gene matches. The CDR3 is 17 amino acids. The CDR3: CASSGLGLAGVTGELFF. The DNA for the CDR3 is TGTGCCAGCAGCGGGTTGGGTCTAGCGGGAGTCACCGGGGAGCTGTTTTTT.

This clonotype occurred a few times. The J gene is TRBJ2-7, the V gene TRBV5-1, with 12 bases lining up with TRBD2. The CDR3 consists of 17 residues. Germline trimming cut 4 bases from V and 3 bases from J; bases unmatched to any gene: 11. The germline V gene encodes CDR1 SGHRS and CDR2 YFSETQ. The CDR3 here is CASSPRGLAGTSYEQYF. In DNA form, the CDR3 reads TGCGCCAGCAGCCCCAGGGGACTAGCGGGCACCAGCTACGAGCAGTACTTC.

This clonotype was observed many times. The V gene is TRBV12-3 or TRBV12-4, the J gene TRBJ1-2; 7 positions match TRBD1. Trimming at V came to 6 bases and at J to 8 bases, leaving 9 bases not matched to a gene. This CDR3 region has 13 residues. CDR3 bases: TGTGCCAGCAGCTTGGGACAGACCACGGGCTACACCTTC. It codes for CASSLGQTTGYTF.

The table lists this clonotype with many counts. V is TRBV7-8 and J is TRBJ2-3; the match to TRBD2 covers 7 bases. With V trimmed by 8 bases and J by 0 bases, 5 bases remained unmatched. CDR3 length equals 14 residues. CDR1 is SGHVS, CDR2 FQNEAQ, per germline. CDR3 sequence: CASGRGTSTDTQYF. CDR3 sequence (DNA): TGTGCCAGCGGGCGGGGGACTAGCACAGATACGCAGTATTTT.

This clonotype has ten or more counts. V is TRBV6-2 or TRBV6-3 and J is TRBJ1-2, with D hard to call. This CDR3 comprises 13 residues. The germline V and J ends were trimmed by 5 bases and 8 bases, with 15 bases remaining between them. CDR1 and CDR2 (germline): MNHEY, SVGEGT. This chain's CDR3 is CASSLRLLLGYTF. DNA for the CDR3: TGTGCCAGCAGTCTACGGTTGCTATTGGGCTACACCTTC.

This clonotype was observed many times. The chain links TRBV7-2 to TRBJ2-1; 11 nucleotides agree with TRBD2. The CDR3 loop spans 17 amino acids. The V segment lost 6 bases and the J segment 9 bases; nucleotides outside the gene matches: 16. Germline-derived CDR1 and CDR2 are SGHTA and FQGNSA. CDR3 residues: CASRAVTSGSKMGEQFF. CDR3 DNA: TGTGCCAGCAGAGCCGTCACTAGCGGGAGTAAGATGGGTGAGCAGTTCTTC.

In this sample, this clonotype turned up many times. The chain combines TRBV4-3 with TRBJ1-2; TRBD1 might be the D (6 bases). The V gene lost 3 bases and the J gene lost 4 bases, with 9 bases spanning the gap. The CDR3 spans 13 residues. Germline V CDR1 and CDR2: LGHNA, YSLEER. The CDR3 region has the DNA TGCGCCAGCAGCCAGTCAGGGGTCTATGGCTACACCTTC. Translated, it gives CASSQSGVYGYTF.

This clonotype has ten or more counts. This sequence joins TRBV7-9 and TRBJ2-5; D not resolved. Deletions cut 1 base from V and 2 bases from J, with 11 bases between. This CDR3 contains 15 residues. The germline CDR1 and CDR2 sequences are SEHNR and FQNEAQ (reference sequence). The CDR3 DNA sequence: TGTGCCAGCAGCTTAGGTTCTCTCCGACAAGAGACCCAGTACTTC. It is translated as CASSLGSLRQETQYF.

The chain carries TRBV5-1 and TRBJ2-2, with D possibly TRBD1 on 5 matching bases. V dropped 3 bases and J dropped 3 bases, with 18 bases sitting between them. Germline assignment: CDR1 SGHRS and CDR2 YFSETQ. The CDR3 loop spans 17 amino acids. The CDR3 bases are TGCGCCAGCAGCTCGGTCAGGGTAGACTTCGACACCGGGGAGCTGTTTTTT. Protein product: CASSSVRVDFDTGELFF.

In its sample, this clonotype was seen many times. The CDR3 DNA sequence: TGTGCCAGCAGCTTAACGGGACTAGCGGGAGTGTCCGGGGAGCTGTTTTTT. As protein: CASSLTGLAGVSGELFF. The chain uses TRBV7-2 and TRBJ2-2, with 14 bases aligning to TRBD2. The CDR3 is 17 amino acids. CDR1 SGHTA and CDR2 FQGNSA come from the germline V gene. Unmatched junction bases numbered 5, after V lost 2 bases and J lost 6 bases. Full variable domain (remainder filled in from reference TRBV7-2 and TRBJ2-2): GAGVSQSPSNKVTEKGKDVELRCDPISGHTALYWYRQSLGQGLEFLIYFQGNSAPDKSGLPSDRFSAERTGGSVSTLTIQRTQQEDSAVYLCASSLTGLAGVSGELFFGEGSRLTVL.

This clonotype has a handful of counts. The rearrangement joins TRBV9 to TRBJ1-3; D remains unclear. CDR3 length equals 15 residues. Germline loops: CDR1 SGDLS, CDR2 YYNGEE. V was cut by 4 bases and J by 1 base, with 12 bases left in between. The CDR3 loop is CASSILGGSGNTIYF. The CDR3 bases are TGTGCCAGCAGCATCCTCGGCGGGTCTGGAAACACCATATATTTT.

The J gene is TRBJ1-4, the V gene TRBV20-1; D is unresolved. CDR1 is DFQATT and CDR2 is SNEGSKA in the germline V gene (reference sequence). The CDR3 has 13 amino acids. In DNA, the CDR3 is TGCAGCGCCAGGACCACAACTAATGAAAAACTGTTTTTT. Translation gives CSARTTTNEKLFF.

This clonotype came up many times. The chain joins TRBV6-2 or TRBV6-3 to TRBJ2-1, with D perhaps TRBD2 (6 bases). The V end lost 2 bases, the J end lost 7 bases, and 15 bases lay between the germline ends. The CDR3 consists of 15 residues. CDR1 is MNHEY and CDR2 is SVGEGT in the germline V gene. The CDR3 spells CASSYRRSAGNEQFF. In nucleotides, the CDR3 is TGTGCCAGCAGTTACCGCAGATCCGCGGGGAATGAGCAGTTCTTC.

Only a few counts were recorded for this clonotype. The chain combines TRBV11-1 with TRBJ2-4; 10 bases map to TRBD2. Germline V lookup: CDR1 SGHAT, CDR2 FQDESV (reference sequence). This CDR3 spans 20 amino acids. Trimming at V came to 4 bases and at J to 0 bases, leaving 15 bases not matched to a gene. This CDR3 reads CASSSVSLAGDKLAKNIQYF. The CDR3 DNA reads as TGTGCCAGCAGCTCAGTATCGCTAGCGGGGGATAAATTAGCCAAAAACATTCAGTACTTC.

Only a few counts were recorded for this clonotype. The chain employs TRBV20-1 and TRBJ2-6; D ambiguous. Germline CDR1 and CDR2: DFQATT and SNEGSKA (reference sequence). V dropped 4 bases and J dropped 0 bases, with 10 bases sitting between them. CDR3 size: 15 residues. The CDR3 here is CSATPADSGANVLTF. In nucleotides, the CDR3 is TGCAGTGCTACACCAGCAGACTCTGGGGCCAACGTCCTGACTTTC.

This clonotype appeared a few times. The chain links TRBV2 to TRBJ1-2; D gene uncertain. The V end lost 7 bases, the J end lost 4 bases, and 13 bases lay between the germline ends. The CDR3 extends over 13 amino acids. Germline V gives CDR1 SNHLY, CDR2 FYNNEI. The chain's CDR3 is CASTRDNSYGYTF. In DNA form, the CDR3 reads TGTGCCAGCACTCGGGATAACAGCTATGGCTACACCTTC.

This clonotype was seen repeatedly, ten times or more. V is TRBV7-4 and J is TRBJ2-3; a weak D match, TRBD2 (5 bases). This CDR3 has 14 amino acids. V shed 1 base and J shed 1 base, with 6 bases lying between them. Looked up from germline, CDR1 is SGHVT and CDR2 is SQSDAQ. CDR3 sequence reads: CASSLVRGTDTQYF. The CDR3 DNA reads TGTGCCAGCAGCTTAGTGCGGGGCACAGATACGCAGTATTTT.

This clonotype has ten or more counts. The gene calls are TRBV12-3 or TRBV12-4 and TRBJ2-1; TRBD1 matches 8 bases. The trim removed 6 bases at V and 6 bases at J, leaving 10 bases unmatched. The CDR3 contains 15 residues. The CDR3 is CASRATGTGSNEQFF. In DNA form, the CDR3 reads TGTGCCAGCAGGGCAACCGGGACAGGTTCCAATGAGCAGTTCTTC.

The CDR3 coding sequence is TGTGCCAGCAGCTTGACGGCATTGAACACTGAAGCTTTCTTT. Its translation is CASSLTALNTEAFF. The chain joins TRBV11-2 to TRBJ1-1; D ambiguous. This CDR3 has 14 residues. Germline-derived CDR1 and CDR2 are SGHAT and FQNNGV. With 3 bases removed from V and 0 bases from J, the gap between germline ends came to 8 bases.

This chain links TRBV5-6 with TRBJ2-3; 7 nucleotides align to TRBD1. This CDR3 region has 15 residues. V was pared by 0 bases and J by 6 bases, with 7 bases of the junction left unmatched. Germline-derived CDR1 and CDR2 are SGHDT and YYEEEE. CDR3: CASSLERGLGDTQYF. Here the CDR3 DNA reads TGTGCCAGCAGCTTGGAAAGGGGGCTCGGGGATACGCAGTATTTT.

This clonotype was recorded many times. The chain joins TRBV7-2 to TRBJ1-2; TRBD1 agrees at 7 bases. CDR1 is SGHTA, CDR2 FQGNSA, per germline. The ends lost 0 bases at V and 6 bases at J; junction bases unmatched: 10. This CDR3 contains 16 residues. Here the CDR3 DNA reads TGTGCCAGCAGCTTAGCTCTTAGGGGGCTAAGGGATGGCTACACCTTC. Its translation: CASSLALRGLRDGYTF.

This clonotype occurred many times. The chain links TRBV14 to TRBJ1-1; 8 bases are shared with TRBD1. CDR1 SGHDN and CDR2 FVKESK come from the germline V gene. Trimming cost V 2 bases and J 1 base; bases outside gene matches: 3. There are 15 residues in the CDR3. CDR3 sequence reads: CASSQRTGRNTEAFF. The DNA of the CDR3 is TGTGCCAGCAGCCAACGGACAGGGCGGAACACTGAAGCTTTCTTT.

This clonotype turned up a few times. V and J are TRBV6-1 and TRBJ2-2, with D hard to call. The CDR3 has 15 amino acids. CDR1 and CDR2 from the germline V gene are MNHNS and SASEGT. V lost 2 bases and J 0 bases, leaving 7 bases between the germline ends. CDR3 DNA sequence: TGTGCCAGCAGTGAATATAGGGCGAACACCGGGGAGCTGTTTTTT. It is translated as CASSEYRANTGELFF.

This clonotype was detected only a few times. The chain couples TRBV20-1 to TRBJ2-5; the D gene is possibly TRBD2 (6 bases). In germline, CDR1 is DFQATT, CDR2 SNEGSKA (reference sequence). The CDR3 is 11 amino acids. With 6 bases removed from V and 5 bases from J, the gap between germline ends came to 10 bases. As DNA, the CDR3 is TGCAGTGCCCGGGAGTTGGAGACCCAGTACTTC. Protein product: CSARELETQYF.

This clonotype showed up many times. The chain recombines TRBV6-6 with TRBJ1-5; tentatively, D is TRBD1 (5 bases). V was pared by 2 bases and J by 5 bases, with 7 bases between. This CDR3 has 13 amino acids. Germline V lookup: CDR1 MNHNY, CDR2 SVGAGI (reference sequence). Here the CDR3 DNA reads TGTGCCAGCAGTTACGGGGACTATCAGCCCCAGCATTTT. Translating gives CASSYGDYQPQHF.

The sample holds many counts of this clonotype. This chain connects TRBV7-9 to TRBJ1-3; 7 positions agree with TRBD1. This CDR3 has 13 amino acids. Germline-derived CDR1 and CDR2 are SEHNR and FQNEAQ (reference sequence). With V trimmed by 7 bases and J by 3 bases, 3 bases remained unmatched. The DNA of the CDR3 is TGTGCCAGCACCAGGGGGTTTGGAAACACCATATATTTT. Protein sequence: CASTRGFGNTIYF.